Below, 17 T cell receptor beta chains from the same sample are listed, as sequenced in a study of cytomegalovirus exposure and HLA in healthy donors. It was with 60 Vbeta and 13 Jbeta primers that the PCR ran. The table came from immunoSEQ multiplex PCR; TCRdb's copy has only in-frame clones and leaves some out. The sample has over 110,000 clones, approximately 80% seen once. Sequencing was done on a sample of PBMCs. The source of these receptors is a woman aged 18-29 years in good health and CMV-seropositive.

This sequence joins TRBV21-1 and TRBJ2-5; the listed D gene, TRBD1, was not tested against the DNA. TRBV21-1 is described as a pseudogene. This CDR3 has 13 residues. Written as DNA, the CDR3 is TGTGCCAGCAGACCGGGACAGCAAGAGACCCAGTACTTC. Translating gives CASRPGQQETQYF.

CDR3 in amino acids: CASSAGVSYEQYF. The CDR3 DNA follows: TGTGCCAGCTCCGCTGGAGTCTCCTACGAGCAGTACTTC. The chain recombines TRBV18 with TRBJ2-7; no definite D call. There are 13 residues in the CDR3. The V and J ends lost 6 bases and 0 bases respectively, with 9 bases between them. CDR1 is KGHSH, CDR2 LQKENI, per germline.

V and J are TRBV18 and TRBJ1-1; D remains unclear. This CDR3 is built from 12 residues. The V and J ends lost 6 bases and 1 base respectively, with 6 bases between them. Per germline, CDR1 KGHSH and CDR2 LQKENI. The CDR3 sequence: CASSQENTEAFF. CDR3 coding DNA: TGTGCCAGCTCTCAGGAGAACACTGAAGCTTTCTTT.

The CDR3 loop is CASSPQGPYNEQFF. The CDR3 bases are TGTGCCAGCAGTCCCCAGGGGCCCTACAATGAGCAGTTCTTC. The chain has TRBV27 and TRBJ2-1; D is perhaps TRBD1 (6 bases). V dropped 5 bases and J dropped 2 bases, with 10 bases sitting between them. CDR3 length: 14 residues. Germline CDR1 reads MNHEY; CDR2 reads SMNVEV (reference sequence).

The count of this clone is one. V is TRBV11-2 and J is TRBJ1-2; tentative D call: TRBD1 (5 bases). This CDR3 is 15 amino acids long. V lost 1 base and J 4 bases, leaving 13 bases between the germline ends. Germline CDR1 is SGHAT and CDR2 is FQNNGV. In nucleotides, the CDR3 is TGTGCCAGCAGCTTAGGGGGGGGTTCGGGCTATGGCTACACCTTC. Encoded protein: CASSLGGGSGYGYTF. Looking up the rest from reference TRBV11-2 and TRBJ1-2 gives the full variable domain: EAGVAQSPRYKIIEKRQSVAFWCNPISGHATLYWYQQILGQGPKLLIQFQNNGVVDDSQLPKDRFSAERLKGVDSTLKIQPAKLEDSAVYLCASSLGGGSGYGYTFGSGTRLTVV.

CDR3 nucleotides: TGTGCCAGCAGCTTAGCTAGCTACAATGAGCAGTTCTTC. This encodes CASSLASYNEQFF. The chain couples TRBV7-2 to TRBJ2-1, with no clear D. With 0 bases removed from V and 3 bases from J, the gap between germline ends came to 3 bases. The CDR3 is 13 residues long. CDR1 SGHTA and CDR2 FQGNSA come from the germline V gene.

The V and J genes are TRBV6-5 and TRBJ2-1, with D possibly being TRBD1 (6 bases). Germline CDR1 is MNHEY and CDR2 is SVGAGI. The CDR3 is 12 residues long. V lost 8 bases and J 2 bases, leaving 7 bases between the germline ends. The CDR3 region has the DNA TGTGCCAGCGGACAGACCTACAATGAGCAGTTCTTC. Protein product: CASGQTYNEQFF.

This chain connects TRBV7-9 to TRBJ1-2; 9 bases align to TRBD1. The V gene end was trimmed by 5 bases and the J gene end by 2 bases; junction bases not matched to a gene: 6. The CDR3 has 15 residues. CDR1 is SEHNR, CDR2 FQNEAQ, per germline (reference sequence). CDR3 DNA sequence: TGTGCCAGCAGCCTGGAGGACAGGGGCAACTATGGCTACACCTTC. Protein: CASSLEDRGNYGYTF.

The chain has TRBV6-5 and TRBJ1-4, with TRBD1 as a possible D gene (6 bases). The CDR3 has 15 residues. Germline CDR1 is MNHEY and CDR2 is SVGAGI. V shed 5 bases and J shed 3 bases, with 13 bases lying between them. CDR3 loop: CASSPNRAANEKLFF. The CDR3 DNA sequence: TGTGCCAGCAGTCCAAACAGGGCCGCTAATGAAAAACTGTTTTTT.

This chain joins TRBV19 and TRBJ2-1, with 10 positions matching TRBD1. CDR3 length: 17 residues. The germline gives CDR1 LNHDA, CDR2 SQIVND (reference sequence). The trim removed 5 bases at V and 6 bases at J, leaving 13 bases unmatched. The CDR3 loop reads CASSSPPGTGVGNEQFF. The CDR3 nucleotides read TGTGCCAGTAGTTCCCCACCCGGGACAGGGGTCGGCAATGAGCAGTTCTTC.

The chain employs TRBV6-5 and TRBJ1-4; 7 nucleotides agree with TRBD1. V shed 2 bases, J shed 7 bases, and the junction held 7 bases outside the gene matches. Looked up from germline, CDR1 is MNHEY and CDR2 is SVGAGI. There are 15 residues in the CDR3. CDR3: CASSYEGGPGEKLFF. DNA of the CDR3: TGTGCCAGCAGTTACGAAGGGGGCCCGGGTGAAAAACTGTTTTTT.

The chain is built from TRBV10-2 and TRBJ2-7, with a possible D match to TRBD1 (6 bases). V was clipped by 6 bases and J by 6 bases, with 15 bases between them. From germline, CDR1 is WSHSY and CDR2 SAAADI. The length of the CDR3 is 13 residues. In DNA, the CDR3 is TGCGCCAGCAGGAGTCGCAGGGGAAGCGAGCAGTACTTC. The encoded protein is CASRSRRGSEQYF.

The chain uses TRBV28 and TRBJ2-5; 8 bases are shared with TRBD1. Germline V CDR1 and CDR2: MDHEN, SYDVKM. This CDR3 has 16 residues. V lost 3 bases, J lost 2 bases, and 8 bases stayed unmatched. The CDR3 here is CASSFTPGGLQETQYF. CDR3 nucleotide sequence: TGTGCCAGCAGTTTTACCCCAGGGGGCCTGCAAGAGACCCAGTACTTC.

The chain carries TRBV6-5 and TRBJ1-1, with 7 bases aligning to TRBD1. This CDR3 spans 16 amino acids. V was pared by 2 bases and J by 0 bases, with 6 bases of the junction left unmatched. The V gene's germline CDR1 is MNHEY and CDR2 SVGAGI. This CDR3 reads CASSYKTGDMNTEAFF. For the CDR3, the DNA is TGTGCCAGCAGTTACAAAACAGGGGATATGAACACTGAAGCTTTCTTT.

The chain has TRBV7-9 and TRBJ1-1; the D gene is possibly TRBD1 (5 bases). Germline V gives CDR1 SEHNR, CDR2 FQNEAQ (reference sequence). The length of the CDR3 is 16 residues. Trimming took off 8 bases at V and 1 base at J, with 20 bases between the two ends. CDR3 DNA: TGTGCCAGCCTTACAGGCGGAAGTATCAGGAACACTGAAGCTTTCTTT. Amino acid sequence: CASLTGGSIRNTEAFF.

The chain is built from TRBV9 and TRBJ1-6; 7 nucleotides agree with TRBD1. Trimming removed 5 bases from V and 7 bases from J; junction bases left unmatched: 9. CDR1 is SGDLS and CDR2 is YYNGEE in the germline V gene. The CDR3 is made up of 15 amino acids. The CDR3 DNA follows: TGTGCCAGCAGTGTGGACAGGCTAGGGAATTCACCCCTCCACTTT. Encoded protein: CASSVDRLGNSPLHF.

This rearrangement joins TRBV5-6 to TRBJ2-7, with D maybe TRBD2 (6 bases). Germline-derived CDR1 and CDR2 are SGHDT and YYEEEE. Trimming shortened V by 2 bases and J by 5 bases, and 11 bases separated the two germline ends. The CDR3 loop spans 13 amino acids. The CDR3 DNA reads as TGTGCCAGCAGCTTCACCACGGGGGACGAGCAGTACTTC. Residues: CASSFTTGDEQYF.